What follows is one T cell receptor (beta chain) and its context. This entry belongs to a study of control samples from healthy donors and cancer patients. The CDR3 is 15 residues long. The V gene's germline CDR1 is MRHNA and CDR2 SNTAGT. V lost 5 bases and J lost 2; bases outside the gene matches: 5. The data were produced by immunoSEQ multiplex PCR, yet TCRdb's version contains in-frame clones alone and is incomplete. The sample includes approximately 190,000 clones. Sequencing input: blood. The clonotype comes from a young woman in good health. The chain is built from TRBV6-4 and TRBJ2-7; TRBD2 agrees at 11 bases. The CDR3 coding sequence is TGTGCCAGCAGTCCAGGACTAGCGGGCCCCTACGAGCAGTACTTC. The encoded protein is CASSPGLAGPYEQYF.